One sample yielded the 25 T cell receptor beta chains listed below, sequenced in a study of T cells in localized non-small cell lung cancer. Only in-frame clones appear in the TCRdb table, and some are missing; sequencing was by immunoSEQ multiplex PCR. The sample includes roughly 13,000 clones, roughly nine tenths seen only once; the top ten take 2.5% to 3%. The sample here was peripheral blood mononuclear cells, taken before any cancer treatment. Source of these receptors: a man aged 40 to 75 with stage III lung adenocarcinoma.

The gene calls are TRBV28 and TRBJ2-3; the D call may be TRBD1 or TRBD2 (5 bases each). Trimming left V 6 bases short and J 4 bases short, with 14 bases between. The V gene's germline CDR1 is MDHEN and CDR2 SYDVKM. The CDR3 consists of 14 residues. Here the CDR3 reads CASSGTPSADTQYF. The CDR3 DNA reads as TGTGCCAGCAGCGGGACCCCCTCGGCAGATACGCAGTATTTT.

CDR3 DNA: TGTGCCAGTGGCGGGTGGGGAGGCGTCAATGAGCAGTTCTTC. Amino acid sequence: CASGGWGGVNEQFF. The rearrangement links TRBV19 to TRBJ2-1; perhaps TRBD2 as D (6 bases). CDR3 length equals 14 residues. The germline V gene has CDR1 LNHDA and CDR2 SQIVND (reference sequence). V gave up 8 bases and J gave up 6 bases, with 17 bases separating them.

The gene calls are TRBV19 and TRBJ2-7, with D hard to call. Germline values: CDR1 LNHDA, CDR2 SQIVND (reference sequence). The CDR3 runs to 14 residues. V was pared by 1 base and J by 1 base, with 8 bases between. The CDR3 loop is CASSIAEQSYEQYF. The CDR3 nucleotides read TGTGCCAGTAGTATAGCGGAACAGTCCTACGAGCAGTACTTC.

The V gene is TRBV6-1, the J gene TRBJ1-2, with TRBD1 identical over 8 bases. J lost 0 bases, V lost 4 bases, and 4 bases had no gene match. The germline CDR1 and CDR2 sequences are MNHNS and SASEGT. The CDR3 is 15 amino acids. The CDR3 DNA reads TGTGCCAGCAGTGGGGGACAGGCCCCTAACTATGGCTACACCTTC. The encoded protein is CASSGGQAPNYGYTF.

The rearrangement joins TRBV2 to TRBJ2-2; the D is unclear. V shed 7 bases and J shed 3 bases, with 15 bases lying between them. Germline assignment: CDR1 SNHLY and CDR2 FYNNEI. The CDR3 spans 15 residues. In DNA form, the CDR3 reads TGTGCCAGCAATAAGGTTGGAAAGGACACCGGGGAGCTGTTTTTT. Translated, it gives CASNKVGKDTGELFF.

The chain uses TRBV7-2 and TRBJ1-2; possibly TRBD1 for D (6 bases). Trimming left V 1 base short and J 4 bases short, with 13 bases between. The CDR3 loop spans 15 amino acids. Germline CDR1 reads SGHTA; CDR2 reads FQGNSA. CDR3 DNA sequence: TGTGCCAGCAGCTTAGAGGGGGGGCGCGCCTATGGCTACACCTTC. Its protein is CASSLEGGRAYGYTF. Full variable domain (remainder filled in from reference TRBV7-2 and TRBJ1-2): GAGVSQSPSNKVTEKGKDVELRCDPISGHTALYWYRQSLGQGLEFLIYFQGNSAPDKSGLPSDRFSAERTGGSVSTLTIQRTQQEDSAVYLCASSLEGGRAYGYTFGSGTRLTVV.

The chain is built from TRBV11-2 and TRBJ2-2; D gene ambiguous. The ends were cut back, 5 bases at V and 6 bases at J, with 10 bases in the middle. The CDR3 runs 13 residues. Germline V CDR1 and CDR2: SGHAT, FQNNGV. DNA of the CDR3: TGTGCCAGCAGCCTTTCTCTGGCCGGGGAGCTGTTTTTT. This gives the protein CASSLSLAGELFF.

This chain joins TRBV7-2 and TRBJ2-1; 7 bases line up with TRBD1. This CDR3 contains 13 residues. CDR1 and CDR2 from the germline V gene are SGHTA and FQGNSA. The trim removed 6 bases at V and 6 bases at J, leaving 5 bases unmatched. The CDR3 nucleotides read TGTGCCAGCAGTCCCGACAGGGCCAATGAGCAGTTCTTC. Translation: CASSPDRANEQFF.

CDR3 in amino acids: CASSSRTGYNEQFF. CDR3 in DNA: TGTGCCAGCAGCTCCCGGACAGGATACAATGAGCAGTTCTTC. The chain couples TRBV11-2 to TRBJ2-1; 7 bases are a match to TRBD1. The CDR3 covers 14 residues. Germline CDR1 SGHAT, CDR2 FQNNGV. V was clipped by 4 bases and J by 4 bases; unmatched bases: 4.

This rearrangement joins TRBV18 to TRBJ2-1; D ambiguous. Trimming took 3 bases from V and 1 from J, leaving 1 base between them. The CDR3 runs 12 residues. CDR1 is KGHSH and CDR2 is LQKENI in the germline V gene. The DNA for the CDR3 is TGTGCCAGCTCACCTTCCTACAATGAGCAGTTCTTC. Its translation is CASSPSYNEQFF.

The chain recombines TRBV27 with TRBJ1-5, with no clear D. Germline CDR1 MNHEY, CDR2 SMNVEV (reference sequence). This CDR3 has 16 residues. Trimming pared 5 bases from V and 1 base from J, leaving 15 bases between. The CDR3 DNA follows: TGTGCCAGCAGTCCCACTGGGTCGGCAAGCAATCAGCCCCAGCATTTT. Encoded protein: CASSPTGSASNQPQHF.

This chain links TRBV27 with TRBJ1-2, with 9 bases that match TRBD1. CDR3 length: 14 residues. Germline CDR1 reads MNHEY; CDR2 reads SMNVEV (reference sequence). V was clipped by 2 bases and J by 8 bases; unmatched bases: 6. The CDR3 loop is CASSLGGQGNGYTF. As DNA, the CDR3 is TGTGCCAGCAGTTTAGGGGGACAGGGAAACGGCTACACCTTC.

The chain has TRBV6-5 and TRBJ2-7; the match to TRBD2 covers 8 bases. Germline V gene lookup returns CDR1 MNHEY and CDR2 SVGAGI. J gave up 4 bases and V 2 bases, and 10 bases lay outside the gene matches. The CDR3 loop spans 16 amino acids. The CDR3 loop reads CASSYGGAGGFYEQYF. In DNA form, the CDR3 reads TGTGCCAGCAGTTACGGGGGTGCGGGAGGATTTTACGAGCAGTACTTC.

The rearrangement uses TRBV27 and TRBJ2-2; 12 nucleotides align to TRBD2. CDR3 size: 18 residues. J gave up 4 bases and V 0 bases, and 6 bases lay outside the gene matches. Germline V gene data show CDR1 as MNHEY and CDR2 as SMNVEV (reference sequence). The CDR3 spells CASSLSQTSGSSTGELFF. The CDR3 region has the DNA TGTGCCAGCAGTTTATCCCAGACTAGCGGGAGTTCCACCGGGGAGCTGTTTTTT.

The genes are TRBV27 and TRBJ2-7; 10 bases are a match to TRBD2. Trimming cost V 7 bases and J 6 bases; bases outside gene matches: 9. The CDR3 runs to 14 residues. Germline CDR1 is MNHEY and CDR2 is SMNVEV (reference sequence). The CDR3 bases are TGTGCCAGCAAATGGCTAGCGGGAGATGGCGAGCAGTACTTC. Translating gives CASKWLAGDGEQYF.

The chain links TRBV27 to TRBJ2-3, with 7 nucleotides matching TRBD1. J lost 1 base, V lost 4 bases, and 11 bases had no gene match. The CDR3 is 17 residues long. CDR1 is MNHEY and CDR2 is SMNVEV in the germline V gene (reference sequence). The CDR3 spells CASSSLKGARGTDTQYF. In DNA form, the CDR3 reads TGTGCCAGCAGTTCGTTAAAGGGGGCGCGGGGCACAGATACGCAGTATTTT.

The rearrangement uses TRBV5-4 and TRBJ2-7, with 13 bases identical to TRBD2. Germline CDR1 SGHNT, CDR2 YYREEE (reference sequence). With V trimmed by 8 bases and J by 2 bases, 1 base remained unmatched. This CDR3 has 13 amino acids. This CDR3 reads CASGLAGAYEQYF. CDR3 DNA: TGTGCCAGTGGACTAGCGGGAGCCTACGAGCAGTACTTC.

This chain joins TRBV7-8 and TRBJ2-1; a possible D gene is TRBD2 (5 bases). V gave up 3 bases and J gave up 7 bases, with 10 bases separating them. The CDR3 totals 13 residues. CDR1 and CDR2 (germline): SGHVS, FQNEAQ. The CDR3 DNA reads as TGTGCCAGCAGCTTTGAGGGCCGGAATGAGCAGTTCTTC. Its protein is CASSFEGRNEQFF.

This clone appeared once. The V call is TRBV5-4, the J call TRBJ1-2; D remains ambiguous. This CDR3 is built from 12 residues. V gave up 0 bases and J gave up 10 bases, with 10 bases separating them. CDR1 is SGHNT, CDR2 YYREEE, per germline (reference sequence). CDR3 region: CASSLELGPYTF. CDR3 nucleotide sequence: TGTGCCAGCAGCTTGGAACTAGGGCCCTACACCTTC. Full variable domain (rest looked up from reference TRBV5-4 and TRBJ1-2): ETGVTQSPTHLIKTRGQQVTLRCSSQSGHNTVSWYQQALGQGPQFIFQYYREEENGRGNFPPRFSGLQFPNYSSELNVNALELDDSALYLCASSLELGPYTFGSGTRLTVV.

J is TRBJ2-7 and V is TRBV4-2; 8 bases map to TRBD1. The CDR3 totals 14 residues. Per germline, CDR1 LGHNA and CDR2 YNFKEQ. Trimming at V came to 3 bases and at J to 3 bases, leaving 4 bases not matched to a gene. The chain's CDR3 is CASSQAGGGYEQYF. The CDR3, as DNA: TGTGCCAGCAGCCAGGCAGGGGGCGGCTACGAGCAGTACTTC.

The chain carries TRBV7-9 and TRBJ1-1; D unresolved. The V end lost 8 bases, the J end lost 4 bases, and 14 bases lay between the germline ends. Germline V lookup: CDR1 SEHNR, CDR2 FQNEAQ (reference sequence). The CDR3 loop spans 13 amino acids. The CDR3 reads CASPLPGGTEAFF. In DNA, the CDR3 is TGTGCCAGCCCGCTGCCTGGCGGCACTGAAGCTTTCTTT.

Here the CDR3 reads CASSASQGYEQYF. CDR3 bases: TGTGCCAGCAGCGCGTCGCAGGGCTACGAGCAGTACTTC. The chain joins TRBV7-2 to TRBJ2-7, with a tentative D call TRBD1 (5 bases). CDR1 is SGHTA and CDR2 is FQGNSA in the germline V gene. CDR3 length: 13 amino acids. V was trimmed by 5 bases and J by 3 bases, leaving 11 bases between them.

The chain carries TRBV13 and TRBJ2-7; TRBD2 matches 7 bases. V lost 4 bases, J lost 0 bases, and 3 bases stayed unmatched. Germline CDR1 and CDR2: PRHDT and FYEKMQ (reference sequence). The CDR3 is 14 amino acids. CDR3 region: CASSSRDYSYEQYF. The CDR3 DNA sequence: TGTGCCAGCAGCTCCCGGGACTACTCCTACGAGCAGTACTTC.

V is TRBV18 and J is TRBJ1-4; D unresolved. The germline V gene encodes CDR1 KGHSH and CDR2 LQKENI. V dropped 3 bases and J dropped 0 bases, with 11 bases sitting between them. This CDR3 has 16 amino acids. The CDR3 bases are TGTGCCAGCTCACCGAGGGCAGGCGCAACTAATGAAAAACTGTTTTTT. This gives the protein CASSPRAGATNEKLFF.

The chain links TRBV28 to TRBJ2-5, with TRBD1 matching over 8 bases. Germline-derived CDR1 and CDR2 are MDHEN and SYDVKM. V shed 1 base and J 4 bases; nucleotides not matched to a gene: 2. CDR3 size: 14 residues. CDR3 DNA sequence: TGTGCCAGCAGTTTATCCGACAGGGGAGAGACCCAGTACTTC. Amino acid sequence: CASSLSDRGETQYF.